This TCR beta chain was captured in a study of lung T cells in sarcoidosis with Löfgren's syndrome (dated by TCRdb to the late 2010s). For the wider study: Sarcoidosis was described as a granulomatous, mainly pulmonary disease marked by CD4+ T cell accumulation in bronchoalveolar lavage fluid. The repertoire analyses concentrated on Lofgren's syndrome patients.

As for this clonotype: It has no known antigen specificity. One end of the junction varies from germline; a read error may be responsible.

The research as a whole found: In alphabeta pairing analysis, TRAV12-1 was found to pair preferentially with TRBV2, and CDR3 homology was shown by the resulting paired TCRs. CDR3 motifs in TRAV12-1 and TRBV2 were reported to be shared across several Lofgren's syndrome patients, which suggests public CD4+ TCR repertoires. TRAV12-1 and TRBV2 were reported as the most expanded V gene segments in Löfgren's syndrome patients compared with control subjects. Recognition of a sarcoidosis-associated antigen was only suggested; the antigen itself remained putative and unidentified.

The run used an Illumina MiSeq. TCRdb itself trimmed the public reads at Q25 with fastp, ran MiXCR and retained productive beta chains. Each record represents a unique CDR3 protein, reported with the most common genes and DNA among its rows. The sample table shows 15,000 to 20,000 distinct CDR3 sequences, and roughly 21% are seen once. The top ten constitute about 4% of the sample. The CDR3 runs 12 residues from the cysteine to the phenylalanine. The DNA shown is the 36-base CDR3, in frame from base 1. The sequence came from a human donor with sarcoidosis (Löfgren's syndrome or another form), or a control subject (not recorded which). Sample: CD4+ T cells from PBMCs. Recombination linked TRBV12-3 or TRBV12-4 to TRBJ2-5, with TRBD2 tentatively as D gene (5 bases match). The nucleotide sequence reads as follows: TGTGCCTGCAGTTTAGCGCGGGCTTCCCAGTACTTC. It codes for CACSLARASQYF.